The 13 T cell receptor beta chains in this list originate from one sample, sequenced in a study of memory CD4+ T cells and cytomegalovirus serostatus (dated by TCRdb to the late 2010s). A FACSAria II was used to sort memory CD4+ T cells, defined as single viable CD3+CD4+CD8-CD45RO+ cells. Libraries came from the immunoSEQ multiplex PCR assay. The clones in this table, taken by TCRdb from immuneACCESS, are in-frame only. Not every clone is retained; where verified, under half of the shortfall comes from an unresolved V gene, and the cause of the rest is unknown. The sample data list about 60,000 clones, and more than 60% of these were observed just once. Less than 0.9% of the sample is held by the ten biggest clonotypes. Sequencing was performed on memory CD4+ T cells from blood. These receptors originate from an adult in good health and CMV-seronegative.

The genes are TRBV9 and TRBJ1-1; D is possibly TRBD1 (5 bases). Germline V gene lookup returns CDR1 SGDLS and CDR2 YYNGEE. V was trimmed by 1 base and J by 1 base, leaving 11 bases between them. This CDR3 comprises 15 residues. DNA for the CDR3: TGTGCCAGCAGCGTAAACGGGGACTGGAACACTGAAGCTTTCTTT. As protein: CASSVNGDWNTEAFF.

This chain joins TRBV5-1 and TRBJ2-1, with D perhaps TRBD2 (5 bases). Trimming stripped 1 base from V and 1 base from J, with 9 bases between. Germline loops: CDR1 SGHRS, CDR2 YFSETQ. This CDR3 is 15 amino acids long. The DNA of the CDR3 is TGCGCCAGCAGCTTGAGCGGTGGGTCCTACAATGAGCAGTTCTTC. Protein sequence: CASSLSGGSYNEQFF.

The CDR3 loop is CASSNAGDTDTQYF. The CDR3 DNA follows: TGTGCCAGTAGTAACGCGGGGGACACAGATACGCAGTATTTT. The rearrangement joins TRBV19 to TRBJ2-3; the match to TRBD2 covers 7 bases. CDR3 length: 14 amino acids. Germline V gene data show CDR1 as LNHDA and CDR2 as SQIVND (reference sequence). V shed 4 bases and J 2 bases; nucleotides not matched to a gene: 3.

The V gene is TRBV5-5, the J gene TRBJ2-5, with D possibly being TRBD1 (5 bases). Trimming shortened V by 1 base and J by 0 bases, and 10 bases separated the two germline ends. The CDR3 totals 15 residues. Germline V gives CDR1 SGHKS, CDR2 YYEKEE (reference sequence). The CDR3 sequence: CASSLYARDQETQYF. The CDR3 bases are TGTGCCAGCAGCTTGTATGCCAGGGACCAAGAGACCCAGTACTTC.

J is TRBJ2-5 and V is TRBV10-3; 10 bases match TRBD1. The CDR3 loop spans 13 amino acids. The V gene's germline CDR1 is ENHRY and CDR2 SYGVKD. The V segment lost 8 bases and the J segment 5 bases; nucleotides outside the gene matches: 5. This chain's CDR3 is CAISGQGFETQYF. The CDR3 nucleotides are TGTGCCATCTCGGGACAGGGGTTCGAGACCCAGTACTTC.

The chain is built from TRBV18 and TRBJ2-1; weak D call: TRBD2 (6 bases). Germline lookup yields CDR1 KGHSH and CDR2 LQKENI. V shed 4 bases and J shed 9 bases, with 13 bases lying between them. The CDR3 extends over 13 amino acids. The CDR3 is CASSLGGWVEQFF. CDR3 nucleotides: TGTGCCAGCTCACTCGGAGGGTGGGTTGAGCAGTTCTTC.

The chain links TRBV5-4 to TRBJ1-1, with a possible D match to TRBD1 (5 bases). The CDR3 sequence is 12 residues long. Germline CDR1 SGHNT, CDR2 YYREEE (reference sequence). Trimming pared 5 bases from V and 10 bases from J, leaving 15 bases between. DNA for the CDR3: TGTGCCAGCAGGGGGACGGACGAAATAGCTTTCTTT. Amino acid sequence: CASRGTDEIAFF.

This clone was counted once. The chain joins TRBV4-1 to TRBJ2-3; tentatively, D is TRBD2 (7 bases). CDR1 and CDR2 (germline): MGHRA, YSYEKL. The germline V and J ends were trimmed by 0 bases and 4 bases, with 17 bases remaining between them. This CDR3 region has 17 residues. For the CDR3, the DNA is TGCGCCAGCAGCCAAGACCCGCCGGGGGGCCGGGCAGATACGCAGTATTTT. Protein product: CASSQDPPGGRADTQYF.

The CDR3 loop reads CASYTEQNGYTF. The DNA of the CDR3 is TGTGCCAGCTACACAGAGCAAAATGGCTACACCTTC. The V and J genes are TRBV6-6 and TRBJ1-2; no firm D call. Germline CDR1 is MNHNY and CDR2 is SVGAGI (reference sequence). V was pared by 8 bases and J by 6 bases, with 13 bases between. The length of the CDR3 is 12 residues.

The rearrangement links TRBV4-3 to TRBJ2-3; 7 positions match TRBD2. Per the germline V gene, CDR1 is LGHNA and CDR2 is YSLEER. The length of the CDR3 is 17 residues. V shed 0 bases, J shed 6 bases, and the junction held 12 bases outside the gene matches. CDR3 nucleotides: TGCGCCAGCAGCCAAGATTTGACGGCGGGAGTCCCCGATACGCAGTATTTT. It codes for CASSQDLTAGVPDTQYF.

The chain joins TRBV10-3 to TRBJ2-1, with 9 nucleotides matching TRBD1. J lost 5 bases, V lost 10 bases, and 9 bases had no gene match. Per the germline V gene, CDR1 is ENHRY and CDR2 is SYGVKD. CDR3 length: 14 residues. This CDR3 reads CATGTGIYNNEQFF. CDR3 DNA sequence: TGTGCCACCGGGACAGGGATTTATAACAATGAGCAGTTCTTC.

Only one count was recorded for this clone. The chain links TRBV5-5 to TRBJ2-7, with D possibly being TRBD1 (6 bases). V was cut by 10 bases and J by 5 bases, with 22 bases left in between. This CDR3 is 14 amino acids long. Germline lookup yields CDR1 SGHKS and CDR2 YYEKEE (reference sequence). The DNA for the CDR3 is TGTGCCGGGGGCTTGTCTCCACTTTCGGACGAGCAGTACTTC. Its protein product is CAGGLSPLSDEQYF.

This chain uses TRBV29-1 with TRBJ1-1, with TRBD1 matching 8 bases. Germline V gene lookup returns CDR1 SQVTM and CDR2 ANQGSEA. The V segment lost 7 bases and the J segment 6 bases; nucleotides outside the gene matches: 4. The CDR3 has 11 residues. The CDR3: CSAQGAAEAFF. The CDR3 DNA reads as TGCAGCGCTCAGGGGGCTGCTGAAGCTTTCTTT.